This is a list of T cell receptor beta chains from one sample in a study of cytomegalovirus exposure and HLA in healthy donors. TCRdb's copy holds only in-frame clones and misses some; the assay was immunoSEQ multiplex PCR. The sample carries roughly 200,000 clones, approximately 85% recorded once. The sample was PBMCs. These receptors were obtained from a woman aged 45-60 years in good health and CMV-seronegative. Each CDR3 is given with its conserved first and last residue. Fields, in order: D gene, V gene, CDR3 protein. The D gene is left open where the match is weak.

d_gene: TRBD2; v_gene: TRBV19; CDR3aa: CASNGLAGGMNTGELFF
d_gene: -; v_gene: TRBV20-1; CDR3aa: CSAPRGETQYF
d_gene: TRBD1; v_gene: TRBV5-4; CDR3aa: CASRPDRVATEAFF
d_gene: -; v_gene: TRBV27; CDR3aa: CASSSNLPGQRYSGNTIYF
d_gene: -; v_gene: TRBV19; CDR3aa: CASSTTYISTDTQYF
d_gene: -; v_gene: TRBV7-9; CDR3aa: CASSLASRNTDTQYF
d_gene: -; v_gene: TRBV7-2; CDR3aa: CASSFQRNSGNTIYF
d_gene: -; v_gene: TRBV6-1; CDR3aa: CASSELYNEQFF
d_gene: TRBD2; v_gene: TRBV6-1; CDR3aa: CASSAERVAGPYEQYF
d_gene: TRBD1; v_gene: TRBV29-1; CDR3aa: CSIHHRGSYNEQFF
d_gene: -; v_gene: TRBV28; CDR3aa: CASSSGGEGQPQHF
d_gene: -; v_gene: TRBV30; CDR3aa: CAWISGAGETQYF
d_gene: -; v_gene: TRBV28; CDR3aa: CASNEGVNTEAFF
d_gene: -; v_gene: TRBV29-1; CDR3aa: CSVDPGMGEKLFF
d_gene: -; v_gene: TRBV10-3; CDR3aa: CAISEQQGLPEAFF
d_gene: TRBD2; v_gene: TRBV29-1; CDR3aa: CSVGTSGGREQYF
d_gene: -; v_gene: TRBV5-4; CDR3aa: CASSLGTTDEAFF
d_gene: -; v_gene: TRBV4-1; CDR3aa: CASSQELSEQFF
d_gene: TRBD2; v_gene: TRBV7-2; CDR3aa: CASSLLAGRVNEQFF
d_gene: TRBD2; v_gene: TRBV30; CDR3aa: CAWTLAGGRKTQYF
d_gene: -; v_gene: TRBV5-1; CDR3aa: CASTRTESYEQYF
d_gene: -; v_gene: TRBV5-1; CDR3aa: CASSKGLEETQYF
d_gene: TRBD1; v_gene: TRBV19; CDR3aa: CASSTGQGEKEQYF
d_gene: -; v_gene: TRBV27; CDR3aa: CASSLGAQVGELFF
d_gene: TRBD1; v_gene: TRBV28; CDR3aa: CASSLTGDNQPQHF
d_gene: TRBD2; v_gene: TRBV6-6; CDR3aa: CASETSGRAPKQFF
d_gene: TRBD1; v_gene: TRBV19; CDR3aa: CASSNRGIRTTNEKLFF
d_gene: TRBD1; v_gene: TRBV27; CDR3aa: CASSPGTGTYNEQFF
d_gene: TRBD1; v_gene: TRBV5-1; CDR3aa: CASSFEGQGNTGELFF
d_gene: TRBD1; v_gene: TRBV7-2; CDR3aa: CASSFQGVDYEQYF
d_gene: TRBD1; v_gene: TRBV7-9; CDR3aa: CASSLGQGAKNIQYF
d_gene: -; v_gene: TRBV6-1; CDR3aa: CASSEERRNYGYTF
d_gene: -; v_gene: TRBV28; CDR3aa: CASSSPLQRVDYGYTF
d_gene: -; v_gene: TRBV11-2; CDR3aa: CASSLRSDEQYF
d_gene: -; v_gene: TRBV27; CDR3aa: CASSFTANYGYTF
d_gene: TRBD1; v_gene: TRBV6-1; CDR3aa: CASSRTGSNTEAFF
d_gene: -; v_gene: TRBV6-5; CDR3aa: CASRQGRNTEAFF
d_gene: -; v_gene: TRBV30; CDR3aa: CAWGADQPQHF
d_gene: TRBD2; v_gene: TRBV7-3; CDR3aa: CASSPTYGTSGVGEQFF
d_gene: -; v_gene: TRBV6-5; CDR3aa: CASSYLRGARNEKLFF
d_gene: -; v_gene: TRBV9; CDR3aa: CASSRQTRAVNNEQFF
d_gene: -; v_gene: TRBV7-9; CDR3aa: CASSPRRDYEQYF
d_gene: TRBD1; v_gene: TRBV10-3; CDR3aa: CAIRGQGTNEKLFF
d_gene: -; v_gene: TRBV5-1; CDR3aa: CASSLALTAGPSGNTIYF
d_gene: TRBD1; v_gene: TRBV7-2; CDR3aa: CASSLAQGRGTQVTDTQYF
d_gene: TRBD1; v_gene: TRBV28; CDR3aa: CASKTGTRGNTIYF
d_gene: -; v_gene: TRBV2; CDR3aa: CASSLGGVVNQPQHF